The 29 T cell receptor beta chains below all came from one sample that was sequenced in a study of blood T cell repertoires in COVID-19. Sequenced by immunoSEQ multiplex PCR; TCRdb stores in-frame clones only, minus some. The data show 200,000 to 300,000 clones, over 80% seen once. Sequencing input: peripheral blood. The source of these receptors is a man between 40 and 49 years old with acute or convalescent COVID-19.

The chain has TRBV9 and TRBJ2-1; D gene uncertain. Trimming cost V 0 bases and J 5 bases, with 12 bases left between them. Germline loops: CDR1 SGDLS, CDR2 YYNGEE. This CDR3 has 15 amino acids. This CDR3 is CASSVDLGYNNEQFF. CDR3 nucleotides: TGTGCCAGCAGCGTAGACCTTGGTTACAACAATGAGCAGTTCTTC.

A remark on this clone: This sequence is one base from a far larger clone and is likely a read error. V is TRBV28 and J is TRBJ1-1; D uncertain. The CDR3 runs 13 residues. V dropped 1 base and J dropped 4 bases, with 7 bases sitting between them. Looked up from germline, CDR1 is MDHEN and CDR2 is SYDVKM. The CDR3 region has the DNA TGTGCCAGCAGTTTATACCGGGGCACTGAAGCTTTCTTT. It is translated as CASSLYRGTEAFF.

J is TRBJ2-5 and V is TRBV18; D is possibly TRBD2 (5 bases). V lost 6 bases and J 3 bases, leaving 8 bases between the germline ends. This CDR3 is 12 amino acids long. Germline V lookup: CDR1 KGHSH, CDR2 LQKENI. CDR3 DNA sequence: TGTGCCAGCTCGGACTCGGAAGAGACCCAGTACTTC. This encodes CASSDSEETQYF.

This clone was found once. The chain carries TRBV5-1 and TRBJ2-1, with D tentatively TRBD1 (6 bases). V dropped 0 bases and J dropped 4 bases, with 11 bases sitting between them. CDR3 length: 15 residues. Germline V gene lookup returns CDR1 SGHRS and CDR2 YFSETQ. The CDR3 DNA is TGCGCCAGCAGCTTGGGAGGGGGAGTGTACAATGAGCAGTTCTTC. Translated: CASSLGGGVYNEQFF.

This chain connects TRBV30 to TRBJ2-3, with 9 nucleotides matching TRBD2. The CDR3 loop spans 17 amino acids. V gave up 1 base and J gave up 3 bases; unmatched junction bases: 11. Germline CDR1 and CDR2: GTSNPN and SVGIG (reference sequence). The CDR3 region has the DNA TGTGCCTGGAGTGCGTTGGGCGGGAGGGCCACAACAGATACGCAGTATTTT. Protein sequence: CAWSALGGRATTDTQYF.

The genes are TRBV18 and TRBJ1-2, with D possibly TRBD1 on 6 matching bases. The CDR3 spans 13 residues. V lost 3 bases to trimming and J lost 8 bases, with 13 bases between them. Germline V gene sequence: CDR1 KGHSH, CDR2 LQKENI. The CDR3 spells CASSPGYRDGYTF. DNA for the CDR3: TGTGCCAGCTCACCGGGGTACAGGGACGGCTACACCTTC.

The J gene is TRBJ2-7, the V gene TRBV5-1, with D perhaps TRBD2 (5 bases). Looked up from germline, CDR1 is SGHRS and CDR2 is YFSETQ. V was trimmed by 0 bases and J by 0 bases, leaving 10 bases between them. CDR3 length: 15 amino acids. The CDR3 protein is CASSLEQRSSYEQYF. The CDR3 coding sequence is TGCGCCAGCAGCTTGGAACAGCGGTCCTCCTACGAGCAGTACTTC.

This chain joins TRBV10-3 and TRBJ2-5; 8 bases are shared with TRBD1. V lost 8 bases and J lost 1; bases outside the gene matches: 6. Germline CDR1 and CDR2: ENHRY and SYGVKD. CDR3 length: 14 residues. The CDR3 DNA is TGTGCCATCGCAGCGACAGGGGCCCAAGAGACCCAGTACTTC. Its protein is CAIAATGAQETQYF.

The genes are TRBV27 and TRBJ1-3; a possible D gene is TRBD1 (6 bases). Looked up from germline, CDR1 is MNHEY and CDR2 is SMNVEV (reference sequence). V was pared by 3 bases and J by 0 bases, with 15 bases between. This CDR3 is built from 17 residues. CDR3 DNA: TGTGCCAGCAGTTTTGGGGGGGGGCCTACCTCTGGAAACACCATATATTTT. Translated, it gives CASSFGGGPTSGNTIYF.

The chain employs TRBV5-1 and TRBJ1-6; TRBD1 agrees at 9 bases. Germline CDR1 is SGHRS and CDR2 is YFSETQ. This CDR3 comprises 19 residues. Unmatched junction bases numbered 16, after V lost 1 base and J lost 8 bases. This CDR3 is CASSLKVSVDRGLYSPLHF. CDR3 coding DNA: TGCGCCAGCAGCTTGAAAGTCAGTGTGGACAGGGGTCTTTATTCACCCCTCCACTTT.

The CDR3 coding sequence is TGTGCCAGCAGCTCACCCCTTAGGCTAGCTAACACTGAAGCTTTCTTT. It encodes CASSSPLRLANTEAFF. The chain carries TRBV13 and TRBJ1-1; the D is unclear. CDR1 is PRHDT, CDR2 FYEKMQ, per germline (reference sequence). The CDR3 length is 16 residues. Trimming took off 4 bases at V and 2 bases at J, with 17 bases between the two ends.

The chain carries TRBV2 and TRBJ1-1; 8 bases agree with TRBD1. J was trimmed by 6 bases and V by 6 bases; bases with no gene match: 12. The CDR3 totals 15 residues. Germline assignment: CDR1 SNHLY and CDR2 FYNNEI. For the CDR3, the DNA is TGTGCCAGCAGGGGGGCAGGGGGCGAATGGGCTGAAGCTTTCTTT. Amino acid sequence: CASRGAGGEWAEAFF.

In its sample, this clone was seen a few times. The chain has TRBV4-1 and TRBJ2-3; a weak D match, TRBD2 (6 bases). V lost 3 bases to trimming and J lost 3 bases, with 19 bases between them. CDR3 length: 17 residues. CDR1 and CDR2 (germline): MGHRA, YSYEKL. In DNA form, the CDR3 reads TGCGCCAGCAGCCAGCGGGGAGCTTCTCTTGGGACAGATACGCAGTATTTT. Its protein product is CASSQRGASLGTDTQYF.

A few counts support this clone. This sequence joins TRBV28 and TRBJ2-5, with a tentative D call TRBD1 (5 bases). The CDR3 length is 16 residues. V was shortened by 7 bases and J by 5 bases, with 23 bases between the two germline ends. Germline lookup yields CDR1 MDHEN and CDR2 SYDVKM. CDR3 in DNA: TGTGCCAGCACTTCCGGGCCACAGGTTTATTTGGAGACCCAGTACTTC. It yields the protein CASTSGPQVYLETQYF.

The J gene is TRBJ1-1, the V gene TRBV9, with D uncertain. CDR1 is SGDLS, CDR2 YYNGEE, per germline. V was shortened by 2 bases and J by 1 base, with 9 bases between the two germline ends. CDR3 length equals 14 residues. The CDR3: CASSVITGNTEAFF. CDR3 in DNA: TGTGCCAGCAGCGTTATTACGGGGAACACTGAAGCTTTCTTT.

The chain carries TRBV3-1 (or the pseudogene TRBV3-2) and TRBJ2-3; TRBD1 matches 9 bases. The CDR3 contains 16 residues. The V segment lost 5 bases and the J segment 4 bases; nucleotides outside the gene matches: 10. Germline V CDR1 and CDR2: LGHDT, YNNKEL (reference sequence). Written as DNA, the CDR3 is TGTGCCAGCAGCTCTTTAACAGGGGGCATGCCAGATACGCAGTATTTT. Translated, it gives CASSSLTGGMPDTQYF.

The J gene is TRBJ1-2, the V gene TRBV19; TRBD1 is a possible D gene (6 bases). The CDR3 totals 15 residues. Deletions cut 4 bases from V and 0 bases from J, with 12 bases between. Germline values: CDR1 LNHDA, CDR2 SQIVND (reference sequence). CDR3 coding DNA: TGTGCCAGTAGTAACACAGGGTTCTCTAACTATGGCTACACCTTC. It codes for CASSNTGFSNYGYTF. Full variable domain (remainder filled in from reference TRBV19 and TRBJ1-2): DGGITQSPKYLFRKEGQNVTLSCEQNLNHDAMYWYRQDPGQGLRLIYYSQIVNDFQKGDIAEGYSVSREKKESFPLTVTSAQKNPTAFYLCASSNTGFSNYGYTFGSGTRLTVV.

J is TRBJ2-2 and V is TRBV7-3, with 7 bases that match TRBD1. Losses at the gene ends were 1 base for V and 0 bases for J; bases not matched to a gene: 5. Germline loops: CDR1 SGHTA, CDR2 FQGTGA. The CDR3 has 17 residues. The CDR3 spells CASSLRGDRANTGELFF. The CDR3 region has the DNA TGTGCCAGCAGCTTAAGGGGTGACAGGGCGAACACCGGGGAGCTGTTTTTT.

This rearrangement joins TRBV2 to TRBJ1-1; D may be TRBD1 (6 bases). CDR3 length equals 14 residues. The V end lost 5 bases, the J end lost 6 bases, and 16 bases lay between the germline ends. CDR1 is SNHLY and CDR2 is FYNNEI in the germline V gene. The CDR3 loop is CASSTRGRVSEAFF. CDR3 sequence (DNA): TGTGCCAGCAGTACCAGGGGACGGGTGTCTGAAGCTTTCTTT.

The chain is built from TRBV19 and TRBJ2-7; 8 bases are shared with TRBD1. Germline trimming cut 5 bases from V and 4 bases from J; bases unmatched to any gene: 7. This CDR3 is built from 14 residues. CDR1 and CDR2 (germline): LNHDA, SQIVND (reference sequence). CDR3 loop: CASSSRDRSYEQYF. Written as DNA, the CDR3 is TGTGCCAGTAGTTCCCGGGACAGGTCGTACGAGCAGTACTTC.

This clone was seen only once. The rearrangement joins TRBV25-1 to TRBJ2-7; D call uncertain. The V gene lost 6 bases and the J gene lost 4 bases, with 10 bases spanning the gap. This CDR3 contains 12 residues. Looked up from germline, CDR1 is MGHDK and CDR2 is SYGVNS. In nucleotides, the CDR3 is TGTGCCAGCAGAGGCACAGCTTACGAGCAGTACTTC. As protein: CASRGTAYEQYF.

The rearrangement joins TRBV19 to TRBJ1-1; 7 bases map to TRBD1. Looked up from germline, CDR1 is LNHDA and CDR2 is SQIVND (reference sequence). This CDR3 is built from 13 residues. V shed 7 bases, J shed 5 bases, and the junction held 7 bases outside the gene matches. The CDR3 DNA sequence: TGTGCCAGTACCCAGGGGGTAGAGACTGAAGCTTTCTTT. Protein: CASTQGVETEAFF.

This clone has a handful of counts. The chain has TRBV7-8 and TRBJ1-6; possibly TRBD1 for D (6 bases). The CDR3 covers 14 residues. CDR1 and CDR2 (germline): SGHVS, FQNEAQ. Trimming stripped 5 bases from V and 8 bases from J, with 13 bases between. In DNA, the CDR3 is TGTGCCAGCAGCCAACAGGGAGGGGATTCACCCCTCCACTTT. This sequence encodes CASSQQGGDSPLHF.

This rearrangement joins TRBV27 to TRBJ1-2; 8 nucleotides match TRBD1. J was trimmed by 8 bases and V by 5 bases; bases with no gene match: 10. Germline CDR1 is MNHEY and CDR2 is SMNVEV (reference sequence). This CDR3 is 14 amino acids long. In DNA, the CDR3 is TGTGCCAGCAGTACTATTTCGACAGGGGCCGGCTACACCTTC. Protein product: CASSTISTGAGYTF.

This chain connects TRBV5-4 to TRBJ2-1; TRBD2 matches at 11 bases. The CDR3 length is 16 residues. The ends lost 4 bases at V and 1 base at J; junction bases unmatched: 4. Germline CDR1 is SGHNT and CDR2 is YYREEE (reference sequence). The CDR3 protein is CASSAPSGRSYNEQFF. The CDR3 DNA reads TGTGCCAGCAGCGCGCCTAGCGGGAGGTCCTACAATGAGCAGTTCTTC.

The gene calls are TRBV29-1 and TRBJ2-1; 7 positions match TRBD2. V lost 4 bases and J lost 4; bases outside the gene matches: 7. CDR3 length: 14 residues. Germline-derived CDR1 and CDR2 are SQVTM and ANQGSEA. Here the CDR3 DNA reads TGCAGCGTTGTAGAAGCGGGATATTACAATGAGCAGTTCTTC. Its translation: CSVVEAGYYNEQFF.

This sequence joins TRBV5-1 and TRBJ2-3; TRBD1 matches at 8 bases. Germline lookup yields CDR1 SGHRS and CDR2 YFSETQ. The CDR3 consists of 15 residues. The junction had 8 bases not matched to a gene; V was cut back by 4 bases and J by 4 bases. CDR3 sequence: CASSVGQGNADTQYF. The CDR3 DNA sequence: TGCGCCAGCAGCGTTGGACAGGGCAATGCAGATACGCAGTATTTT.

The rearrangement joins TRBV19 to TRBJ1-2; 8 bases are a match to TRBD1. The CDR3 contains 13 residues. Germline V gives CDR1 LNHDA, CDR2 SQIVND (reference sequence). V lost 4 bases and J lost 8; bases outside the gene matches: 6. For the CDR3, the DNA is TGTGCCAGTAGTAATACCAGGGGGCTCGGCTACACCTTC. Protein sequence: CASSNTRGLGYTF.

CDR3 amino acids: CASSLRSYNEQFF. Written as DNA, the CDR3 is TGTGCCAGCTCACTCAGGTCCTACAATGAGCAGTTCTTC. This rearrangement joins TRBV18 to TRBJ2-1; D remains unclear. The CDR3 runs 13 residues. V gave up 4 bases and J gave up 1 base, with 5 bases separating them. Germline CDR1 is KGHSH and CDR2 is LQKENI.